These 9 T cell receptor beta chains share one sample of origin, sequenced in a study of cytomegalovirus exposure and HLA in healthy donors. 13 Jbeta primers and 60 Vbeta primers were used for the PCR. The protocol was immunoSEQ multiplex PCR, while the TCRdb copy is restricted to in-frame clones and leaves out a portion. The table has 180,000 or so clones, just over 75% seen once. Sequences were obtained from PBMCs. Every receptor here comes from a woman aged 55-70 years in good health and CMV-seropositive.

The chain is built from TRBV7-3 and TRBJ2-1; perhaps TRBD1 as D (5 bases). Germline CDR1 and CDR2: SGHTA and FQGTGA. The CDR3 sequence is 13 residues long. V lost 2 bases to trimming and J lost 7 bases, with 9 bases between them. CDR3 protein: CASSLAGMNEQFF. CDR3 nucleotides: TGTGCCAGCAGCTTAGCAGGGATGAATGAGCAGTTCTTC.

This clone was seen a single time. This rearrangement joins TRBV13 to TRBJ2-1, with D maybe TRBD1 (5 bases). Germline values: CDR1 PRHDT, CDR2 FYEKMQ (reference sequence). V lost 3 bases and J 6 bases, leaving 12 bases between the germline ends. This CDR3 has 14 residues. The CDR3 coding sequence is TGTGCCAGCAGCTTTCTTGGGGCCATCAATGAGCAGTTCTTC. It encodes CASSFLGAINEQFF.

The rearrangement joins TRBV9 to TRBJ2-3; the match to TRBD2 covers 8 bases. The ends lost 4 bases at V and 1 base at J; junction bases unmatched: 5. The CDR3 is 15 amino acids. Germline values: CDR1 SGDLS, CDR2 YYNGEE. The CDR3 sequence: CASSPGRGGTDTQYF. Here the CDR3 DNA reads TGTGCCAGCAGCCCCGGGCGGGGGGGCACAGATACGCAGTATTTT.

This chain joins TRBV25-1 and TRBJ1-2, with 7 bases that match TRBD1. V was clipped by 6 bases and J by 6 bases; unmatched bases: 4. Germline loops: CDR1 MGHDK, CDR2 SYGVNS. This CDR3 is 12 amino acids long. As DNA, the CDR3 is TGTGCCAGCAGACGGGACAGCCATGGCTACACCTTC. Encoded protein: CASRRDSHGYTF.

V gene TRBV19 combines with J gene TRBJ2-3; a possible D gene is TRBD2 (6 bases). Germline V gene lookup returns CDR1 LNHDA and CDR2 SQIVND (reference sequence). This CDR3 has 13 residues. With 6 bases removed from V and 4 bases from J, the gap between germline ends came to 11 bases. The CDR3 DNA reads as TGTGCCAGTAGGGAGGGAGTGGCAGATACGCAGTATTTT. It codes for CASREGVADTQYF. Filled out from reference TRBV19 and TRBJ2-3, the complete variable domain reads DGGITQSPKYLFRKEGQNVTLSCEQNLNHDAMYWYRQDPGQGLRLIYYSQIVNDFQKGDIAEGYSVSREKKESFPLTVTSAQKNPTAFYLCASREGVADTQYFGPGTRLTVL.

In DNA form, the CDR3 reads TGTGCCAGTAGTATAGATCTTACAACCGGGGAGCTGTTTTTT. Residues: CASSIDLTTGELFF. This chain links TRBV19 with TRBJ2-2; D gene uncertain. Looked up from germline, CDR1 is LNHDA and CDR2 is SQIVND (reference sequence). V lost 0 bases and J lost 5, with 7 bases in between. CDR3 size: 14 residues.

The chain uses TRBV7-8 and TRBJ2-1; 11 nucleotides agree with TRBD2. V shed 2 bases, J shed 9 bases, and the junction held 6 bases outside the gene matches. CDR1 is SGHVS and CDR2 is FQNEAQ in the germline V gene. There are 15 residues in the CDR3. CDR3 coding DNA: TGTGCCAGCAGCTTAAGGGCTAGCGGGGGGAGTGAGCAGTTCTTC. Translated: CASSLRASGGSEQFF. The entire variable domain, with the rest obtained from reference TRBV7-8 and TRBJ2-1, is as follows: GAGVSQSPRYKVAKRGQDVALRCDPISGHVSLFWYQQALGQGPEFLTYFQNEAQLDKSGLPSDRFFAERPEGSVSTLKIQRTQQEDSAVYLCASSLRASGGSEQFFGPGTRLTVL.

The V call is TRBV10-3, the J call TRBJ1-5, with D possibly TRBD1 on 6 matching bases. The CDR3 runs 15 residues. CDR1 and CDR2 from the germline V gene are ENHRY and SYGVKD. The germline V and J ends were trimmed by 6 bases and 0 bases, with 12 bases remaining between them. CDR3: CAISPQGYSNQPQHF. The CDR3 coding sequence is TGTGCCATCAGCCCCCAGGGGTATAGCAATCAGCCCCAGCATTTT.

The J gene is TRBJ1-3, the V gene TRBV28, with TRBD1 matching over 8 bases. Trimming took 4 bases from V and 0 from J; bases not matched to a gene: 5. Germline-derived CDR1 and CDR2 are MDHEN and SYDVKM. This CDR3 has 16 amino acids. The CDR3 DNA reads as TGTGCCAGCAGTTCCTCCGGGACAGGCTCTGGAAACACCATATATTTT. This encodes CASSSSGTGSGNTIYF.